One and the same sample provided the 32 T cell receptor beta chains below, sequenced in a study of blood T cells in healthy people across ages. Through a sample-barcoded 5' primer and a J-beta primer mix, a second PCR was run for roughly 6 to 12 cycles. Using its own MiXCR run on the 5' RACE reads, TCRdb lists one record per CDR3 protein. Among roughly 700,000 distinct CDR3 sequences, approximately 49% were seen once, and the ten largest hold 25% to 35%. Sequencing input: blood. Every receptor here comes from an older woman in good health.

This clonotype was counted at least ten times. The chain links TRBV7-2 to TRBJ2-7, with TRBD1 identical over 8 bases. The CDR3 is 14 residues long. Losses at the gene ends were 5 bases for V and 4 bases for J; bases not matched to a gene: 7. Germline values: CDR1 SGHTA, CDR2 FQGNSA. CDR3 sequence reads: CASSDRQGRYEQYF. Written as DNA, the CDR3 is TGTGCCAGCAGCGACAGACAGGGGCGATACGAGCAGTACTTC.

In DNA, the CDR3 is TGCGCCAGCAGTAAACAGGGGGCGAAGGCTAATGAAAAACTGTTTTTT. Translating it yields CASSKQGAKANEKLFF. The rearrangement joins TRBV4-3 to TRBJ1-4; 9 bases line up with TRBD1. In germline, CDR1 is LGHNA, CDR2 YSLEER. With 6 bases clipped from V and 3 bases from J, the junction kept 8 bases outside the gene matches. CDR3 size: 16 residues.

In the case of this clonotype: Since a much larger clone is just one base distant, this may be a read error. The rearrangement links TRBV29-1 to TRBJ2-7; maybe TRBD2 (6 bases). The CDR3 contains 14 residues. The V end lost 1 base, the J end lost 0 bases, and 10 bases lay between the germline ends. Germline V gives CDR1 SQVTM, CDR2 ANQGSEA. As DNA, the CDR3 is TGCAGCGTTGAAGGCCTGACTAGCTCCTACGAGCAGTACTTC. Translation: CSVEGLTSSYEQYF.

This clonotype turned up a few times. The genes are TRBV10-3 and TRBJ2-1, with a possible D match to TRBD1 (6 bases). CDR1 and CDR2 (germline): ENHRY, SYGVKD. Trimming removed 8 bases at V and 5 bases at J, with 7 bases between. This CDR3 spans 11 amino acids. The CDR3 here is CAIGQHNEQFF. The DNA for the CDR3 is TGTGCCATCGGACAGCACAATGAGCAGTTCTTC.

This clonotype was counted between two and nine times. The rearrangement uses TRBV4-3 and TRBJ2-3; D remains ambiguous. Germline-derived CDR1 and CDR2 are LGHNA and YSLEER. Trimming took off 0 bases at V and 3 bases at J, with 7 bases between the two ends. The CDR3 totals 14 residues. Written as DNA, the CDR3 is TGCGCCAGCAGCCAAGAGTACGGAACAGATACGCAGTATTTT. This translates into CASSQEYGTDTQYF.

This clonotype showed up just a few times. The CDR3 is CATGQEGWGQETQYF. In nucleotides, the CDR3 is TGTGCCACCGGCCAAGAAGGGTGGGGGCAAGAGACCCAGTACTTC. The rearrangement joins TRBV7-8 to TRBJ2-5, with D perhaps matching TRBD1 or TRBD2 (5 bases each). This CDR3 is 15 amino acids long. Trimming pared 10 bases from V and 2 bases from J, leaving 20 bases between. Germline CDR1 is SGHVS and CDR2 is FQNEAQ.

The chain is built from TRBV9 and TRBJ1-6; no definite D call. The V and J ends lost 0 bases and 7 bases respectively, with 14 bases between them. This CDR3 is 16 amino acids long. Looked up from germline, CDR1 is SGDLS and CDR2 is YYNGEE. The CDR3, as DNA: TGTGCCAGCAGCGTAGGCGGCAACCCTGAAAATTCACCCCTCCACTTT. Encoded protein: CASSVGGNPENSPLHF.

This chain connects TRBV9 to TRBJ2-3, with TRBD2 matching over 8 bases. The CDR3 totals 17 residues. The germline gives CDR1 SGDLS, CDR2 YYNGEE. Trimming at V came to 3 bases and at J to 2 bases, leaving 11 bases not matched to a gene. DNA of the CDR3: TGTGCCAGCAGCGCAAACTACAGACTAGCGCACACAGATACGCAGTATTTT. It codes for CASSANYRLAHTDTQYF.

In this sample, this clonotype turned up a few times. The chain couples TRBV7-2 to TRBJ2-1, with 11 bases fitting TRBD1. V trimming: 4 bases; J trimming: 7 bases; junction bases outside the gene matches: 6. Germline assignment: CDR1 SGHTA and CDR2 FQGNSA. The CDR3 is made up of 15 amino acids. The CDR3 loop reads CASSWAGQGGNEQFF. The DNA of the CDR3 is TGTGCCAGCAGCTGGGCGGGACAGGGGGGTAATGAGCAGTTCTTC.

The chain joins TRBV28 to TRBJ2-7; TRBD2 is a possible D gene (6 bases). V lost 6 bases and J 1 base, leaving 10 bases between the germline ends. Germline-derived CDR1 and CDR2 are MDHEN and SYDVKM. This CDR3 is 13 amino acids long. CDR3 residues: CASRRGRSYEQYF. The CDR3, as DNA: TGTGCCAGCAGGAGAGGGAGGTCCTACGAGCAGTACTTC.

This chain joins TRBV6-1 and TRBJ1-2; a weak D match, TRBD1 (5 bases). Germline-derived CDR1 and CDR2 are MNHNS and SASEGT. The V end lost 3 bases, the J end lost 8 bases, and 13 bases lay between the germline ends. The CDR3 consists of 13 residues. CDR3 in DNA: TGTGCCAGCAGTGAGGCCGGGGCGGTCGGCTACACCTTC. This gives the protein CASSEAGAVGYTF.

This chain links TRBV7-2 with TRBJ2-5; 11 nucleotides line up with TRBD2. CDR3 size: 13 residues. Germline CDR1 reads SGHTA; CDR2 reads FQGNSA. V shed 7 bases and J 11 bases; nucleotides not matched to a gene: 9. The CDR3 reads CASTLLAGEKQYF. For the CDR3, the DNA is TGTGCCAGCACCCTACTAGCGGGAGAAAAGCAGTACTTC.

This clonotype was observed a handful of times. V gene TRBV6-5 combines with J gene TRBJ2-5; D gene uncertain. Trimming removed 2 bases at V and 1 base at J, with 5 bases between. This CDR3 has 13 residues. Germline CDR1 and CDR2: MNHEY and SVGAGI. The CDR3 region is CASSYLGQETQYF. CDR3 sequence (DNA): TGTGCCAGCAGTTACCTAGGCCAAGAGACCCAGTACTTC.

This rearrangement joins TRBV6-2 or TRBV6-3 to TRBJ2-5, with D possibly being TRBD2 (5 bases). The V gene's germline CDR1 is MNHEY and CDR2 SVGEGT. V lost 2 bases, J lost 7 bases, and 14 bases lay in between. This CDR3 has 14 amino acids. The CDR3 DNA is TGTGCCAGCAGTTACGTGAGGGTTGCCAGGACCCAGTACTTC. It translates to CASSYVRVARTQYF.

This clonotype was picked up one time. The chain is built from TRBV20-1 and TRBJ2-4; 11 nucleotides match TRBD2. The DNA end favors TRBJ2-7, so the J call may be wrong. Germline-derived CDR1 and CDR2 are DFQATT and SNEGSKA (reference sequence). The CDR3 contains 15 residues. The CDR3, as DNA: TGCAGTGCTAGTGGGTCTAGCGGGAGGTACTACGAGCAGTACTTC. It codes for CSASGSSGRYYEQYF.

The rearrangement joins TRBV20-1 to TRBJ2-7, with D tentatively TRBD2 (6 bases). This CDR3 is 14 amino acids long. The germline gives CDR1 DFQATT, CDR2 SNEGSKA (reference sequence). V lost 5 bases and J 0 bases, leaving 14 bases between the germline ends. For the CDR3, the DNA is TGCAGTGCTGGAGGGACCGCCAGCTCCTACGAGCAGTACTTC. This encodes CSAGGTASSYEQYF.

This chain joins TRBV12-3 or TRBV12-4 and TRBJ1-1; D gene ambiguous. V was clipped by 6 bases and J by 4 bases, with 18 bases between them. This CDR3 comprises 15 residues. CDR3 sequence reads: CASRTGLERSTEAFF. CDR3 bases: TGTGCCAGCAGAACCGGACTCGAACGGAGCACTGAAGCTTTCTTT.

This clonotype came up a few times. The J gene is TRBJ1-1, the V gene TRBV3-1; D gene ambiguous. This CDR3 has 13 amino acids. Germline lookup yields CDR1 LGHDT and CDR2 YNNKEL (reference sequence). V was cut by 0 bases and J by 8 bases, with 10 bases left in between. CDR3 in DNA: TGTGCCAGCAGCCAAGATTATCTGACAGAAGCTTTCTTT. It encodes CASSQDYLTEAFF.

The chain's CDR3 is CASSQTGGEVEAFF. In nucleotides, the CDR3 is TGTGCCAGCTCCCAGACAGGGGGTGAGGTTGAAGCTTTCTTT. The genes are TRBV18 and TRBJ1-1; 9 positions match TRBD1. Trimming cost V 6 bases and J 7 bases; bases outside gene matches: 9. CDR3 length: 14 amino acids. Germline CDR1 is KGHSH and CDR2 is LQKENI.

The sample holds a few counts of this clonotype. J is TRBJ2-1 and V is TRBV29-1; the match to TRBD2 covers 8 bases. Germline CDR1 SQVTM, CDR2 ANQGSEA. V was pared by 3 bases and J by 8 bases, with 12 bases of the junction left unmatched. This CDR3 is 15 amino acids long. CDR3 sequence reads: CSVEESGRGRDEQFF. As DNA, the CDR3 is TGCAGCGTTGAGGAAAGCGGGAGAGGTCGCGATGAGCAGTTCTTC.

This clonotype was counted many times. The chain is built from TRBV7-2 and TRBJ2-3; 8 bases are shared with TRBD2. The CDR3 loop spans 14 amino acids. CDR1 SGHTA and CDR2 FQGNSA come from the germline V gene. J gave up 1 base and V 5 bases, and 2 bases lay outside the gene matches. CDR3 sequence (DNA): TGTGCCAGCAGCCAAGCGGGAGGCACAGATACGCAGTATTTT. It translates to CASSQAGGTDTQYF.

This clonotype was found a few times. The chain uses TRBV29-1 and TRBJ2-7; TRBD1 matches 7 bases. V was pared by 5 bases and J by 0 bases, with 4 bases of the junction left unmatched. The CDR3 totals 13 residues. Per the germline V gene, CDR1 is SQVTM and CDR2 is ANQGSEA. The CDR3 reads CSVRDSHSYEQYF. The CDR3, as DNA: TGCAGCGTTCGGGACAGCCACTCCTACGAGCAGTACTTC.

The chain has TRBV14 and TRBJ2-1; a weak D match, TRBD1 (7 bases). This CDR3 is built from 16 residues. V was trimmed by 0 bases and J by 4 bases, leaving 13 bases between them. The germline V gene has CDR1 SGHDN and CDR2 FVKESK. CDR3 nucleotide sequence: TGTGCCAGCAGCCAAGACGGAGGGACAGAATACAATGAGCAGTTCTTC. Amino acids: CASSQDGGTEYNEQFF. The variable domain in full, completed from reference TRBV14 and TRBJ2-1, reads EAGVTQFPSHSVIEKGQTVTLRCDPISGHDNLYWYRRVMGKEIKFLLHFVKESKQDESGMPNNRFLAERTGGTYSTLKVQPAELEDSGVYFCASSQDGGTEYNEQFFGPGTRLTVL.

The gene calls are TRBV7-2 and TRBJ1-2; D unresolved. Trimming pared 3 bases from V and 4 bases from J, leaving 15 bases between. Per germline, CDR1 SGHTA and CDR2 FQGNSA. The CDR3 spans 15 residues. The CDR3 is CASSLSRAVGYGYTF. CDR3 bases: TGTGCCAGCAGCTTGAGCCGGGCCGTCGGCTATGGCTACACCTTC.

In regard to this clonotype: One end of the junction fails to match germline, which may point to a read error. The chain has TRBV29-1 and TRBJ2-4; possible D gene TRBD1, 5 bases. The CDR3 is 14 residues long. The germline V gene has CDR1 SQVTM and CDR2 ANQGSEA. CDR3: CGVRQKLAKNIQYF. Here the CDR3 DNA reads TGCGGCGTTAGACAGAAGCTAGCCAAAAACATTCAGTACTTC.

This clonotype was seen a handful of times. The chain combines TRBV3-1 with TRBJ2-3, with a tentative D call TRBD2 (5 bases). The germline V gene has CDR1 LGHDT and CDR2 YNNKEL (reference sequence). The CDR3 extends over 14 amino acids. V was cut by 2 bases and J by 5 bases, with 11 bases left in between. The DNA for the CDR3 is TGTGCCAGCAGCCAACCAGCGGAAATAGATACGCAGTATTTT. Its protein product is CASSQPAEIDTQYF.

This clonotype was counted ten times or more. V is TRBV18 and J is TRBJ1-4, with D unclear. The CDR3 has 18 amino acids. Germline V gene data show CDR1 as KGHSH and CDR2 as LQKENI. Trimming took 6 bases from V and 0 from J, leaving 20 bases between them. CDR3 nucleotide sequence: TGTGCCAGCTCGACGACCGGGGAAAGGGCCGCAACTAATGAAAAACTGTTTTTT. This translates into CASSTTGERAATNEKLFF.

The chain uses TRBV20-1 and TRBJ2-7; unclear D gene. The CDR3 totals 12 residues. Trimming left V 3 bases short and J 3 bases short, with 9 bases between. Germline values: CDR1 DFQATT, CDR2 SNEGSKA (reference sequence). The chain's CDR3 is CSASTDLYEQYF. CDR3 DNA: TGCAGTGCTAGTACAGACCTCTACGAGCAGTACTTC.

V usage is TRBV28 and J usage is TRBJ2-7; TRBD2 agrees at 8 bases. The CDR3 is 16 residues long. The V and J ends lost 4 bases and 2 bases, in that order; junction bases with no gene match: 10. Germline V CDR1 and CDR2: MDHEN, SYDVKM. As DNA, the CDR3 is TGTGCCAGCAGTTCACGGGGTAGCGGGAAAACCTACGAGCAGTACTTC. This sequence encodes CASSSRGSGKTYEQYF. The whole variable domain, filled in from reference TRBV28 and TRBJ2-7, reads DVKVTQSSRYLVKRTGEKVFLECVQDMDHENMFWYRQDPGLGLRLIYFSYDVKMKEKGDIPEGYSVSREKKERFSLILESASTNQTSMYLCASSSRGSGKTYEQYFGPGTRLTVT.

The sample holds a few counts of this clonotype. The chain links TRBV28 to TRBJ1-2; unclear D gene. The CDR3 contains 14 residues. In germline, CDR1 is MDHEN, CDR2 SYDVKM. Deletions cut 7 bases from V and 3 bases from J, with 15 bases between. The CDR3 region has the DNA TGTGCCAGCACTTCTATGGAGAGGTACTATGGCTACACCTTC. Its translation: CASTSMERYYGYTF.

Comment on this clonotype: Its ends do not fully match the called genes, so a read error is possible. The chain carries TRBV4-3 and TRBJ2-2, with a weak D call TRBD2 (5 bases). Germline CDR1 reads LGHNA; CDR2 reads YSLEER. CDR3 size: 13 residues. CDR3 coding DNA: TGCGTCAGCAGCCAAGAGGGCACCGGGGAGCTGTTTTTT. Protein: CVSSQEGTGELFF.

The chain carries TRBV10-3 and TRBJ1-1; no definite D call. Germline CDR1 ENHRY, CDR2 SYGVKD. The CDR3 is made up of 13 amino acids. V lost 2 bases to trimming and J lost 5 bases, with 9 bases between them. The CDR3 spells CAISENSRTEAFF. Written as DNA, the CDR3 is TGTGCCATCAGTGAGAACAGTAGAACTGAAGCTTTCTTT.